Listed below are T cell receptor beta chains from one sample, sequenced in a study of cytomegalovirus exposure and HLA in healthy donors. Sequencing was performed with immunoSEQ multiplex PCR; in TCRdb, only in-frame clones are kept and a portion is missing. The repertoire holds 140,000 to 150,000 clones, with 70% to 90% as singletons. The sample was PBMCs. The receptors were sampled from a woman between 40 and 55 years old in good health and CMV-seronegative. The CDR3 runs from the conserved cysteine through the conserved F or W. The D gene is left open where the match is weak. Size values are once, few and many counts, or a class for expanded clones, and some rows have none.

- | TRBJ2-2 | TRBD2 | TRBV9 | CASSVGGRAVDGELFF | TGTGCCAGCAGCGTAGGCGGGAGGGCCGTGGACGGGGAGCTGTTTTTT
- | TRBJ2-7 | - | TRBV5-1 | CASSLELTDGGYEQYF | TGCGCCAGCAGCCTAGAATTGACAGATGGAGGGTACGAGCAGTACTTC
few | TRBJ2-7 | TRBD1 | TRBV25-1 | CASSDPGQGRNEQYF | TGTGCCAGCAGTGACCCGGGACAGGGTAGGAACGAGCAGTACTTC
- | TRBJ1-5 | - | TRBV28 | CASSSLDRREQPQHF | TGTGCCAGCAGCTCGCTGGACAGACGTGAACAGCCCCAGCATTTT
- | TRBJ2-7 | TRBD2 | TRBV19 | CASSIMPGLAGEYEQYF | TGTGCCAGTAGTATAATGCCCGGACTAGCGGGAGAGTACGAGCAGTACTTC
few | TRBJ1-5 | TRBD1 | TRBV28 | CASSLVTGVHQPQHF | TGTGCCAGCAGTTTGGTTACAGGGGTACATCAGCCCCAGCATTTT
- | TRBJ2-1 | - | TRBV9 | CASSVAGGDNEQFF | TGTGCCAGCAGCGTAGCGGGCGGGGACAATGAGCAGTTCTTC
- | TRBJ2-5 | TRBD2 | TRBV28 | CASSPPGGQETQYF | TGTGCCAGCAGCCCCCCGGGGGGCCAAGAGACCCAGTACTTC
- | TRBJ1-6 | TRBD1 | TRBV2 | CASRDRGANSPLHF | TGTGCCAGCAGGGACAGGGGCGCGAATTCACCCCTCCACTTT
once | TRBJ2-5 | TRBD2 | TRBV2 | CAGNRLAGDETQYF | TGTGCCGGAAATAGACTAGCGGGAGATGAGACCCAGTACTTC
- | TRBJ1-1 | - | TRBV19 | CASSIQGVNTEAFF | TGTGCCAGTAGTATCCAGGGCGTGAACACTGAAGCTTTCTTT
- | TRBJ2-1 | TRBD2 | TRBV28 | CASSFYHSGSYNEQFF | TGTGCCAGCAGTTTCTACCATAGCGGGAGCTACAATGAGCAGTTCTTC
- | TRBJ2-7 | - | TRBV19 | CASRRGSGSPYEQYF | TGTGCCAGTAGAAGGGGGAGCGGTAGCCCCTACGAGCAGTACTTC
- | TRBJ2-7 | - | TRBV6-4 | CASSRDKGYEQYF | TGTGCCAGCAGCCGGGACAAGGGGTACGAGCAGTACTTC
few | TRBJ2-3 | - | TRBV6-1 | CASSSPGITDTQYF | TGTGCCAGCAGTTCGCCGGGGATCACAGATACGCAGTATTTT
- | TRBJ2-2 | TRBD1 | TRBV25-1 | CASTVGRGLGTGELFF | TGTGCCAGCACAGTGGGCAGGGGGCTAGGGACCGGGGAGCTGTTTTTT
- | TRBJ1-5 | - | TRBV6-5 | CASGGLRGQNQPQHF | TGTGCCAGCGGCGGTTTAAGGGGCCAGAATCAGCCCCAGCATTTT
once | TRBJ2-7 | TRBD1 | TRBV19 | CASSTTGGSYEQYF | TGTGCCAGTAGTACGACAGGGGGCTCCTACGAGCAGTACTTC
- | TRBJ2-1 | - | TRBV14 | CASSQVGLTNEQFF | TGTGCCAGCAGCCAAGTTGGCCTTACCAATGAGCAGTTCTTC
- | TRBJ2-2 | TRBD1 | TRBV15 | CATSSDRDTGELFF | TGTGCCACCAGCAGCGACAGGGACACCGGGGAGCTGTTTTTT
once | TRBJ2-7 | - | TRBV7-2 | CASSLAEGDEQYF | TGTGCCAGCAGCTTAGCCGAGGGTGACGAGCAGTACTTC
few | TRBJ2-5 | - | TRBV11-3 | CASSPAVEGPKETQYF | TGTGCCAGCAGCCCAGCCGTTGAGGGCCCGAAAGAGACCCAGTACTTC
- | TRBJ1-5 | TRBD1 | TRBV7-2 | CASSSTGGSQPQHF | TGTGCCAGCAGCTCGACAGGGGGGAGTCAGCCCCAGCATTTT
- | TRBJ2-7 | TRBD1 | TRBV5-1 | CASSPRDSSYEQYF | TGCGCCAGCAGCCCCCGGGACAGTTCCTACGAGCAGTACTTC
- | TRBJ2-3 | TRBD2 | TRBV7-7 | CASSLYPLSGRALRTDTQYF | TGTGCTAGCAGCTTATATCCCTTGAGCGGGAGGGCCCTCCGAACAGATACGCAGTATTTT
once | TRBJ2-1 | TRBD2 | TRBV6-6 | CASSPGLAFYEQFF | TGTGCCAGCAGTCCGGGACTAGCTTTCTATGAGCAGTTCTTC
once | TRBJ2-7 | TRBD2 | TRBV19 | CASSIGRARAAEQYF | TGTGCCAGTAGTATCGGGAGGGCCAGGGCGGCCGAGCAGTACTTC
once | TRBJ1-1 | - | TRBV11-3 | CASSLGERQEAFF | TGTGCCAGCAGCTTAGGCGAGAGACAGGAAGCTTTCTTT
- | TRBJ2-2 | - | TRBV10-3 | CAISRDTDTGELFF | TGTGCCATATCCCGGGACACTGACACCGGGGAGCTGTTTTTT
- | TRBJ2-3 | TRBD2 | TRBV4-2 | CASSQRLAGDTDTQYF | TGTGCCAGCAGCCAGCGACTAGCGGGGGACACAGATACGCAGTATTTT
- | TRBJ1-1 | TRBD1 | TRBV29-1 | CSVPNRGTEAFF | TGCAGCGTTCCTAACAGGGGCACTGAAGCTTTCTTT
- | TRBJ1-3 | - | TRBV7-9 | CASSLVGPGAGNTIYF | TGTGCCAGCAGCTTAGTGGGCCCAGGGGCTGGAAACACCATATATTTT
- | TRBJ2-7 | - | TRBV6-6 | CASSPPGDEQYF | TGTGCCAGCAGTCCCCCAGGGGACGAGCAGTACTTC
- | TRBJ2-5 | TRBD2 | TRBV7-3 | CASSPTSNGETQYF | TGTGCCAGCAGCCCGACTAGCAATGGGGAGACCCAGTACTTC
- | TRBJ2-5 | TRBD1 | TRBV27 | CASSSPGQGHRALKQYF | TGTGCCAGCAGTTCGCCGGGACAGGGTCATCGTGCCCTGAAGCAGTACTTC
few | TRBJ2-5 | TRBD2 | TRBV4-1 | CASSQVGTAGGWEETQYF | TGCGCCAGCAGCCAAGTGGGGACCGCGGGAGGGTGGGAAGAGACCCAGTACTTC
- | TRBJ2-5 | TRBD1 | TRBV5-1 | CASSLAQDRGLETQYF | TGCGCCAGCAGCTTGGCCCAAGACAGGGGGCTAGAGACCCAGTACTTC
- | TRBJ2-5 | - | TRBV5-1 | CASSLAISGQETQYF | TGCGCCAGCAGCTTGGCTATTTCAGGGCAAGAGACCCAGTACTTC
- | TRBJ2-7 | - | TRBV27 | CASSFTAATYEQYF | TGTGCCAGCAGTTTCACGGCGGCCACCTACGAGCAGTACTTC
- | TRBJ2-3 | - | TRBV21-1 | CAHTGTGLTDTQYF | TGTGCCCACACCGGGACAGGGCTTACAGATACGCAGTATTTT
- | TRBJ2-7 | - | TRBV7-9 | CASSYRSSYEQYF | TGTGCCAGCAGTTACAGGAGCTCCTACGAGCAGTACTTC
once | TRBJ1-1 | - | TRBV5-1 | CASSLDPGGNTEAFF | TGCGCCAGCAGCTTGGATCCGGGAGGCAACACTGAAGCTTTCTTT
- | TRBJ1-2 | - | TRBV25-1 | CASSEDLQQPNRGYTF | TGTGCCAGCAGTGAAGATTTACAACAGCCCAATCGTGGCTACACCTTC
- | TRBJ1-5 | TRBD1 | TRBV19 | CASRAQTGRRDQPQHF | TGTGCCAGTAGGGCCCAGACAGGGAGGAGAGATCAGCCCCAGCATTTT
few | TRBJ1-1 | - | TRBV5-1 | CASSLVSAGAEAFF | TGCGCCAGCAGCTTGGTGTCAGCAGGGGCTGAAGCTTTCTTT
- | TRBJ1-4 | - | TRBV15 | CATSRDPGEKLFF | TGTGCCACCAGCAGAGATCCGGGTGAAAAACTGTTTTTT
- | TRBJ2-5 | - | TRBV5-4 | CASSLGPEGETQYF | TGTGCCAGCAGCTTGGGTCCGGAGGGAGAGACCCAGTACTTC
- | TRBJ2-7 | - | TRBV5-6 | CASSFQGMYEQYF | TGTGCCAGCAGCTTCCAGGGAATGTACGAGCAGTACTTC
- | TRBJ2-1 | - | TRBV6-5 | CASSYKGLVYEQFF | TGTGCCAGCAGTTACAAGGGGTTAGTGTATGAGCAGTTCTTC